This T cell receptor (beta chain) was retrieved from a study of tumor-infiltrating lymphocytes in localized non-small cell lung cancer. V gave up 5 bases and J gave up 0 bases; unmatched junction bases: 3. CDR1 and CDR2 (germline): MNHEY, SMNVEV (reference sequence). There are 15 residues in the CDR3. Libraries were prepared by immunoSEQ multiplex PCR; TCRdb keeps only in-frame clonotypes and omits some of them. The table has roughly 11,000 clones, roughly 89% seen once; the top ten hold roughly 8%. Input material: lung tumor tissue. The V and J genes are TRBV27 and TRBJ2-2; 7 positions agree with TRBD2. The sequence derives from a human donor with non-small cell lung cancer. CDR3: CASSHSGTNTGELFF. Here the CDR3 DNA reads TGTGCCAGCAGTCACAGCGGGACGAACACCGGGGAGCTGTTTTTT.